There are a few counts of the clone carrying this T cell receptor beta chain. Reliance was placed on clinical symptoms, serum thyroxine, TRAb, thyroid ultrasound and orbital computed tomography for diagnosis. This entry is derived from a study of Graves' ophthalmopathy and Graves' hyperthyroidism. The CDR3 has 13 residues. V lost 6 bases and J 6 bases, leaving 15 bases between the germline ends. Scientists amplified the TCR beta CDR3 regions from RNA transcripts. The workflow started with a first-round RT-PCR run with HTBI primers and then moved on to a second-round multiplex PCR. Each CDR3 protein is one row after TCRdb ran MiXCR on the multiplex PCR reads. The top ten clones hold 9.5% to 10% of a sample with about half a million distinct CDR3 sequences, about 15% of them seen once.

The chain employs TRBV12-3 or TRBV12-4 and TRBJ2-7; possibly TRBD1 or TRBD2 for D (5 bases each). The material sequenced was blood. The clonotype comes from a woman in her 30s with Graves' ophthalmopathy. DNA for the CDR3: TGTGCCAGCAGATTGAGGGGCCTGTTCGAGCAGTACTTC. Translating it yields CASRLRGLFEQYF.